The 16 T cell receptor beta chains below all came from one sample that was sequenced in a study of graft-versus-host responses after intestinal transplantation. Sequencing was performed with immunoSEQ multiplex PCR; in TCRdb, only in-frame clones are kept and a portion is missing. The top ten clones hold about a fifth of a sample with some 40,000 clones, roughly 93% of them seen once. These TCRs' antigens remain unknown. The source was unstimulated CD8+ T cells sorted from spleen or lymph node cells, collected before transplant. The receptors originated from a human donor who was the organ donor for an intestinal transplant.

The rearrangement links TRBV5-4 to TRBJ2-3; a possible D gene is TRBD1 (6 bases). Germline-derived CDR1 and CDR2 are SGHNT and YYREEE (reference sequence). CDR3 size: 17 residues. V was pared by 0 bases and J by 0 bases, with 14 bases between. The chain's CDR3 is CASSLDSSGTSTDTQYF. The CDR3 DNA is TGTGCCAGCAGCTTGGACTCGTCGGGGACAAGCACAGATACGCAGTATTTT.

The chain recombines TRBV5-5 with TRBJ1-1; 8 bases map to TRBD1. V shed 4 bases, J shed 10 bases, and the junction held 21 bases outside the gene matches. CDR3 size: 17 residues. Germline values: CDR1 SGHKS, CDR2 YYEKEE (reference sequence). The chain's CDR3 is CASSAMSGTGELRGAFF. For the CDR3, the DNA is TGTGCCAGCAGCGCAATGTCCGGGACAGGCGAACTCCGGGGAGCTTTCTTT. The entire variable domain, with the rest obtained from reference TRBV5-5 and TRBJ1-1, is as follows: DAGVTQSPTHLIKTRGQQVTLRCSPISGHKSVSWYQQVLGQGPQFIFQYYEKEERGRGNFPDRFSARQFPNYSSELNVNALLLGDSALYLCASSAMSGTGELRGAFFGQGTRLTVV.

The chain has TRBV19 and TRBJ2-1; D is ambiguous. Looked up from germline, CDR1 is LNHDA and CDR2 is SQIVND (reference sequence). The V gene lost 5 bases and the J gene lost 1 base, with 15 bases spanning the gap. The CDR3 is 16 amino acids. This CDR3 is CASSPRPPSSYNEQFF. The CDR3 DNA is TGTGCCAGTAGTCCTCGGCCCCCCTCTTCCTACAATGAGCAGTTCTTC.

This chain links TRBV4-1 with TRBJ2-2, with D tentatively TRBD1 or TRBD2 (6 bases each). The CDR3 runs to 16 residues. V lost 4 bases, J lost 6 bases, and 18 bases lay in between. From germline, CDR1 is MGHRA and CDR2 YSYEKL. This CDR3 reads CASSPGGGMIAGELFF. DNA for the CDR3: TGCGCCAGCAGCCCAGGAGGGGGGATGATCGCCGGGGAGCTGTTTTTT.

CDR3 sequence: CASSLGVAGAGTDTQYF. Written as DNA, the CDR3 is TGTGCCAGCAGCTTAGGGGTAGCGGGAGCGGGCACAGATACGCAGTATTTT. V usage is TRBV5-8 and J usage is TRBJ2-3, with TRBD2 matching 9 bases. Germline V gene sequence: CDR1 SGHTS, CDR2 YDEGEE. This CDR3 region has 17 residues. The trim removed 2 bases at V and 1 base at J, leaving 8 bases unmatched.

This clone was counted a single time. This chain connects TRBV15 to TRBJ2-1, with TRBD1 identical over 7 bases. The CDR3 is made up of 16 amino acids. Trimming cost V 6 bases and J 0 bases; bases outside gene matches: 8. Germline V gene data show CDR1 as LNHNV and CDR2 as YYDKDF (reference sequence). As DNA, the CDR3 is TGTGCCACCAGAAACACCCGGGACAGCTCCTACAATGAGCAGTTCTTC. Its protein is CATRNTRDSSYNEQFF.

This chain connects TRBV4-1 to TRBJ2-1; TRBD2 agrees at 10 bases. The V segment lost 0 bases and the J segment 4 bases; nucleotides outside the gene matches: 12. Germline CDR1 MGHRA, CDR2 YSYEKL. The CDR3 totals 19 residues. The CDR3 DNA follows: TGCGCCAGCAGCCAAGAAATTCTGGTACTAGCGGGGAATTACAATGAGCAGTTCTTC. This encodes CASSQEILVLAGNYNEQFF.

This chain connects TRBV19 to TRBJ2-7; 10 positions agree with TRBD1. Germline V gene sequence: CDR1 LNHDA, CDR2 SQIVND (reference sequence). V trimming: 6 bases; J trimming: 6 bases; junction bases outside the gene matches: 8. There are 14 residues in the CDR3. CDR3 loop: CASRPGTGDFEQYF. DNA for the CDR3: TGTGCCAGTAGACCCGGGACAGGGGATTTCGAGCAGTACTTC.

This chain links TRBV4-3 with TRBJ2-3; 8 bases agree with TRBD1. This CDR3 contains 16 residues. Per germline, CDR1 LGHNA and CDR2 YSLEER. V lost 1 base to trimming and J lost 2 bases; unmatched junction nucleotides: 5. The CDR3 DNA sequence: TGCGCCAGCAGCCAAGGGACAGGGAGCGTCACAGATACGCAGTATTTT. Translation gives CASSQGTGSVTDTQYF.

The chain carries TRBV19 and TRBJ2-1, with 8 bases identical to TRBD2. V was pared by 8 bases and J by 9 bases, with 6 bases of the junction left unmatched. The CDR3 length is 12 residues. The germline V gene encodes CDR1 LNHDA and CDR2 SQIVND (reference sequence). CDR3 sequence reads: CASEGLEPEQFF. CDR3 nucleotide sequence: TGTGCCAGTGAGGGACTAGAACCTGAGCAGTTCTTC.

The J gene is TRBJ2-3, the V gene TRBV9; 9 bases fit TRBD2. There are 16 residues in the CDR3. The junction had 6 bases not matched to a gene; V was cut back by 0 bases and J by 4 bases. CDR1 is SGDLS and CDR2 is YYNGEE in the germline V gene. Here the CDR3 reads CASSVGGGRASDTQYF. The CDR3 coding sequence is TGTGCCAGCAGCGTAGGTGGCGGGAGGGCCTCAGATACGCAGTATTTT.

The V call is TRBV27, the J call TRBJ1-5; 9 positions agree with TRBD1. The J segment lost 1 base and the V segment lost 3 bases, leaving 1 base of the junction unmatched. The CDR3 spans 15 residues. CDR1 and CDR2 from the germline V gene are MNHEY and SMNVEV (reference sequence). For the CDR3, the DNA is TGTGCCAGCAGTTTGGGACAGGGAAGCAATCAGCCCCAGCATTTT. Translating it yields CASSLGQGSNQPQHF.

The chain has TRBV28 and TRBJ1-5; D unresolved. V dropped 4 bases and J dropped 5 bases, with 12 bases sitting between them. Germline assignment: CDR1 MDHEN and CDR2 SYDVKM. This CDR3 comprises 14 residues. CDR3 sequence: CASSWDGGYQPQHF. The CDR3 region has the DNA TGTGCCAGCAGTTGGGATGGTGGCTATCAGCCCCAGCATTTT.

The gene calls are TRBV28 and TRBJ2-5; D is tentatively TRBD1 or TRBD2 (5 bases each). The CDR3 runs to 14 residues. The V end lost 6 bases, the J end lost 5 bases, and 16 bases lay between the germline ends. The germline gives CDR1 MDHEN, CDR2 SYDVKM. The CDR3 coding sequence is TGTGCCAGCAGGCTAGAGGGACCCAGGGAGACCCAGTACTTC. Its protein is CASRLEGPRETQYF.

The CDR3 region is CASSLGDRRLTEAFF. CDR3 DNA: TGTGCCAGCAGCTTAGGTGACAGGAGACTAACTGAAGCTTTCTTT. The rearrangement joins TRBV7-9 to TRBJ1-1; tentatively, D is TRBD1 (6 bases). V was cut by 1 base and J by 5 bases, with 14 bases left in between. From germline, CDR1 is SEHNR and CDR2 FQNEAQ (reference sequence). The CDR3 loop spans 15 amino acids.

The chain has TRBV4-1 and TRBJ2-2; 10 bases match TRBD2. The trim removed 0 bases at V and 4 bases at J, leaving 14 bases unmatched. Germline-derived CDR1 and CDR2 are MGHRA and YSYEKL. This CDR3 is 20 amino acids long. The CDR3 DNA is TGCGCCAGCAGCCAAGAGCCTGGAAATCGAGCGGGAGGGCCCACCGGGGAGCTGTTTTTT. Translated: CASSQEPGNRAGGPTGELFF.